Below are 11 T cell receptor beta chains sequenced from a single sample in a study of T cell responses to AZD1222 COVID-19 vaccine. The protocol was immunoSEQ multiplex PCR, while the TCRdb copy is restricted to in-frame clones and leaves out a portion. The sample has 100,000 to 110,000 clones; around nine tenths are singletons. Sample: peripheral blood, taken on day 0 of AZD1222 vaccination. All receptors come from an adult in good health.

This sequence joins TRBV18 and TRBJ2-1; D gene ambiguous. The CDR3 sequence is 13 residues long. Germline V lookup: CDR1 KGHSH, CDR2 LQKENI. V lost 2 bases to trimming and J lost 7 bases, with 9 bases between them. CDR3 amino acids: CASSPWGFNEQFF. The CDR3 DNA reads TGTGCCAGCTCACCATGGGGTTTTAATGAGCAGTTCTTC.

The chain recombines TRBV6-5 with TRBJ1-1, with a weak D call TRBD1 (6 bases). Germline V gene lookup returns CDR1 MNHEY and CDR2 SVGAGI. The CDR3 runs to 13 residues. V was trimmed by 5 bases and J by 11 bases, leaving 18 bases between them. The CDR3 DNA follows: TGTGCCAGCAGTCGCGGGATACAGGGAGCGGCTTTCTTT. Protein sequence: CASSRGIQGAAFF.

V and J are TRBV6-4 and TRBJ1-6, with a tentative D call TRBD1 (6 bases). CDR3 length: 15 residues. Germline V gene lookup returns CDR1 MRHNA and CDR2 SNTAGT. Trimming removed 0 bases from V and 7 bases from J, with 10 bases in between. The CDR3 bases are TGTGCCAGCAGTGACTCGCCGCAGGGGAATTCACCCCTCCACTTT. This encodes CASSDSPQGNSPLHF.

The J gene is TRBJ1-6, the V gene TRBV12-3 or TRBV12-4; no reliable D call. The CDR3 runs 13 residues. V lost 4 bases to trimming and J lost 10 bases, with 11 bases between them. CDR3: CASSSDGASPLHF. Written as DNA, the CDR3 is TGTGCCAGCAGTTCGGACGGCGCATCACCCCTCCACTTT.

This clone was found a few times. The chain recombines TRBV27 with TRBJ2-3; D is unclear. Trimming took off 4 bases at V and 4 bases at J, with 15 bases between the two ends. Germline assignment: CDR1 MNHEY and CDR2 SMNVEV (reference sequence). The CDR3 is 15 amino acids. The CDR3 sequence is CASSSSKARSDTQYF. In DNA, the CDR3 is TGTGCCAGCAGTTCCTCAAAGGCACGGTCAGATACGCAGTATTTT.

This clone was seen once. The V and J genes are TRBV6-5 and TRBJ1-6; unclear D gene. CDR3 length equals 13 residues. Trimming removed 3 bases at V and 8 bases at J, with 8 bases between. Germline V lookup: CDR1 MNHEY, CDR2 SVGAGI. The CDR3 bases are TGTGCCAGCAGTTATCGGATCTATTCACCCCTCCACTTT. This sequence encodes CASSYRIYSPLHF.

The genes are TRBV5-1 and TRBJ2-1; a possible D gene is TRBD2 (6 bases). The CDR3 runs to 15 residues. The V end was cut by 0 bases, the J end by 7 bases, with 14 bases between. Germline V gene sequence: CDR1 SGHRS, CDR2 YFSETQ. This CDR3 reads CASSLGGGAMNEQFF. CDR3 DNA sequence: TGCGCCAGCAGCTTGGGGGGAGGCGCTATGAATGAGCAGTTCTTC.

This clone showed up just a few times. The chain links TRBV6-2 or TRBV6-3 to TRBJ1-3; D unresolved. Germline values: CDR1 MNHEY, CDR2 SVGEGT. V lost 1 base to trimming and J lost 3 bases, with 1 base between them. The CDR3 totals 12 residues. CDR3 in amino acids: CASSYFGNTIYF. CDR3 in DNA: TGTGCCAGCAGTTACTTTGGAAACACCATATATTTT.

The chain links TRBV7-8 to TRBJ2-1, with 7 bases lining up with TRBD1. This CDR3 is built from 15 residues. V lost 8 bases and J lost 2; bases outside the gene matches: 9. From germline, CDR1 is SGHVS and CDR2 FQNEAQ. CDR3 in DNA: TGTGCCAGCTCCCAGGGGGTAAGCCCCTACAATGAGCAGTTCTTC. It encodes CASSQGVSPYNEQFF.

This rearrangement joins TRBV6-5 to TRBJ1-1; D is unresolved. Germline loops: CDR1 MNHEY, CDR2 SVGAGI. Trimming pared 6 bases from V and 3 bases from J, leaving 17 bases between. The CDR3 loop spans 15 amino acids. CDR3 sequence reads: CASRRLLLSDTEAFF. The CDR3 region has the DNA TGTGCCAGCAGACGACTACTGCTGAGTGACACTGAAGCTTTCTTT.

The chain carries TRBV7-6 and TRBJ2-7, with 10 nucleotides matching TRBD2. The V and J ends lost 1 base and 6 bases, in that order; junction bases with no gene match: 9. Germline V gene data show CDR1 as SGHVS and CDR2 as FNYEAQ. The CDR3 is 16 residues long. The CDR3 DNA reads as TGTGCCAGCAGCTTAGAGGCTAGCGGGAGTCGGAGCGAGCAGTACTTC. Protein: CASSLEASGSRSEQYF. The entire variable domain, with the rest obtained from reference TRBV7-6 and TRBJ2-7, is as follows: GAGVSQSPRYKVTKRGQDVALRCDPISGHVSLYWYRQALGQGPEFLTYFNYEAQQDKSGLPNDRFSAERPEGSISTLTIQRTEQRDSAMYRCASSLEASGSRSEQYFGPGTRLTVT.